The 17 T cell receptor beta chains given below trace back to one sample, sequenced in a study of CD8+CD57+ T cells in acquired aplastic anemia. CDR3 and TCR beta VDJ profiling relied on a genomic DNA template. TCRdb recomputed calls from the reads with MiXCR, one row per CDR3 protein. This table holds fewer than 200,000 distinct CDR3 sequences, around 40% found once. The material sequenced was sorted CD4+, CD8+, or CD8+CD57+ T cells (not recorded which) from PBMCs. Receptors originate from a human donor in good health.

The V call is TRBV10-1, the J call TRBJ2-7, with TRBD2 identical over 7 bases. Germline V gives CDR1 WNHNN, CDR2 SYGVQD (reference sequence). The CDR3 contains 14 residues. With V trimmed by 5 bases and J by 6 bases, 10 bases remained unmatched. The CDR3 coding sequence is TGCGCCAGCAGTACCGGGACTACCAAGTGCGAGCAGTACTTC. It yields the protein CASSTGTTKCEQYF.

The chain employs TRBV5-1 and TRBJ2-7, with 8 bases matching TRBD1. This CDR3 contains 14 residues. Germline V gives CDR1 SGHRS, CDR2 YFSETQ. With V trimmed by 4 bases and J by 2 bases, 5 bases remained unmatched. The chain's CDR3 is CASSIGQGPYEQYF. DNA for the CDR3: TGCGCCAGCAGCATCGGACAGGGCCCCTACGAGCAGTACTTC.

This clonotype was counted ten times or more. The chain employs TRBV4-1 and TRBJ2-7; D is unresolved. The CDR3 totals 15 residues. Per the germline V gene, CDR1 is MGHRA and CDR2 is YSYEKL. Trimming shortened V by 0 bases and J by 2 bases, and 11 bases separated the two germline ends. CDR3: CASSQDQVLTYEQYF. The CDR3 nucleotides are TGCGCCAGCAGCCAAGATCAGGTCCTAACCTACGAGCAGTACTTC.

The chain joins TRBV19 to TRBJ2-7; tentative D call: TRBD2 (5 bases). The CDR3 length is 14 residues. The germline V gene encodes CDR1 LNHDA and CDR2 SQIVND (reference sequence). Trimming left V 9 bases short and J 1 base short, with 16 bases between. CDR3 bases: TGTGCCAGCAGTTGCTCGAGGGAGTCCTACGAGCAGTACTTC. It specifies CASSCSRESYEQYF.

This clonotype showed up just once. Because the CDR3 is missing its conserved closing phenylalanine or tryptophan, this is likely a read error. The chain joins TRBV5-1 to TRBJ2-5; D may be TRBD1 (6 bases). Trimming pared 2 bases from V and 5 bases from J, leaving 10 bases between. Germline V lookup: CDR1 SGHRS, CDR2 YFSETQ. This CDR3 contains 13 residues. CDR3 in amino acids: CASSFQGTETQYH. CDR3 in DNA: TGCGCCAGCAGCTTCCAGGGGACCGAGACCCAGTACCAC.

In DNA form, the CDR3 reads TGTGCCAGCAGCTTGGACTCACAGGGGGCAAATAATTCACCCCTCCACTTT. Translated, it gives CASSLDSQGANNSPLHF. The chain employs TRBV3-1 and TRBJ1-6, with TRBD1 matching over 9 bases. The V gene's germline CDR1 is LGHDT and CDR2 YNNKEL (reference sequence). The CDR3 covers 17 residues. Germline trimming cut 5 bases from V and 5 bases from J; bases unmatched to any gene: 10.

This clonotype has a handful of counts. In DNA form, the CDR3 reads TGTGCCAGCACCGAAAACAGGGTATCGAACACCGGGGAGCTGTTTTTT. This codes for CASTENRVSNTGELFF. This sequence joins TRBV6-1 and TRBJ2-2, with D possibly TRBD1 on 6 matching bases. This CDR3 contains 16 residues. CDR1 is MNHNS and CDR2 is SASEGT in the germline V gene. Trimming cost V 7 bases and J 0 bases, with 15 bases left between them.

The rearrangement links TRBV4-3 to TRBJ2-2; D gene ambiguous. Germline V gene data show CDR1 as LGHNA and CDR2 as YSLEER. This CDR3 is built from 16 residues. V was trimmed by 5 bases and J by 7 bases, leaving 20 bases between them. CDR3: CASSKVGGSNNGELFF. In DNA, the CDR3 is TGCGCCAGCAGCAAGGTCGGCGGTAGCAATAACGGGGAGCTGTTTTTT.

In this sample, this clonotype turned up many times. The V call is TRBV19, the J call TRBJ2-2; 12 bases map to TRBD2. Germline V lookup: CDR1 LNHDA, CDR2 SQIVND (reference sequence). Trimming removed 5 bases from V and 4 bases from J; junction bases left unmatched: 5. CDR3 length: 16 residues. The CDR3 is CASSSPSGRGTGELFF. CDR3 DNA sequence: TGTGCCAGTAGTTCTCCTAGCGGGAGGGGCACCGGGGAGCTGTTTTTT.

This clonotype was observed a few times. CDR3 in amino acids: CASSRHGTNNEQFF. The DNA for the CDR3 is TGTGCCAGCAGCCGACACGGCACCAACAATGAGCAGTTCTTC. This chain uses TRBV3-1 with TRBJ2-1; D uncertain. V was trimmed by 4 bases and J by 5 bases, leaving 12 bases between them. CDR3 length: 14 amino acids. Germline CDR1 reads LGHDT; CDR2 reads YNNKEL (reference sequence).

A remark on this clonotype: A read error is possible here, since a much larger clone lies one base away. This chain uses TRBV13 with TRBJ2-5; no reliable D call. CDR1 is PRHDT, CDR2 FYEKMQ, per germline (reference sequence). The CDR3 is 14 residues long. Trimming cost V 5 bases and J 1 base, with 11 bases left between them. The CDR3 is CASSPLGSQETQYF. Here the CDR3 DNA reads TGTGCCAGCAGCCCCCTGGGCAGCCAAGAGACCCAGTACTTC. The full variable domain, rest sourced from reference TRBV13 and TRBJ2-5, is AAGVIQSPRHLIKEKRETATLKCYPIPRHDTVYWYQQGPGQDPQFLISFYEKMQSDKGSIPDRFSAQQFSDYHSELNMSSLELGDSALYFCASSPLGSQETQYFGPGTRLLVL.

The V and J genes are TRBV6-2 or TRBV6-3 and TRBJ2-3; no firm D call. Trimming took off 4 bases at V and 6 bases at J, with 14 bases between the two ends. In germline, CDR1 is MNHEY, CDR2 SVGEGT. The CDR3 loop spans 14 amino acids. CDR3 residues: CASSSPGLADTQYF. CDR3 in DNA: TGTGCCAGCAGTTCTCCGGGCCTGGCTGATACGCAGTATTTT.

This clonotype was seen a single time. This may stem from a read error, because a much larger clone lies one nucleotide away. The gene calls are TRBV14 and TRBJ2-1; D not certain. Between the trimmed V and J ends, which lost 0 bases and 3 bases, there was a span of 9 bases. Germline CDR1 and CDR2: SGHDN and FVKESK. The CDR3 loop spans 15 amino acids. As DNA, the CDR3 is TGTGCCAGCAGCCAAGATAAGGGCGTCTACAATGAGCAGTTCTTC. As protein: CASSQDKGVYNEQFF.

In regard to this clonotype: Mismatch with germline at one junction end may stem from a read error. This rearrangement joins TRBV10-2 to TRBJ2-1, with D possibly TRBD1 on 5 matching bases. Germline CDR1 is WSHSY and CDR2 is SAAADI. The CDR3 spans 16 residues. The CDR3 nucleotides read TGCGCCAACAGTGACCCGACAGCGATCTCCTACAATGAGCAGTTCTTC. It specifies CANSDPTAISYNEQFF.

The J gene is TRBJ1-6, the V gene TRBV9; TRBD1 matches 8 bases. The CDR3 has 16 amino acids. Trimming at V came to 0 bases and at J to 3 bases, leaving 2 bases not matched to a gene. The germline gives CDR1 SGDLS, CDR2 YYNGEE. CDR3 in amino acids: CASSVGGQVYNSPLHF. The CDR3 bases are TGTGCCAGCAGCGTAGGGGGACAGGTCTATAATTCACCCCTCCACTTT.

The V gene is TRBV10-3, the J gene TRBJ1-2, with TRBD1 as a possible D gene (6 bases). The CDR3 is 15 amino acids. V lost 8 bases to trimming and J lost 8 bases, with 24 bases between them. Germline V lookup: CDR1 ENHRY, CDR2 SYGVKD. CDR3 sequence: CAIRKGDLSRWGYTF. The CDR3 DNA follows: TGTGCCATCCGGAAGGGGGACCTTTCCAGATGGGGCTACACCTTC.

This clonotype was picked up a small number of times. The chain couples TRBV11-1 to TRBJ2-2; D unclear. V gave up 2 bases and J gave up 1 base, with 5 bases separating them. CDR3 length: 14 residues. Germline CDR1 is SGHAT and CDR2 is FQDESV (reference sequence). The DNA for the CDR3 is TGTGCCAGCAGCTTACTCCAGAACACCGGGGAGCTGTTTTTT. Its protein product is CASSLLQNTGELFF.